One sample yielded the 9 T cell receptor beta chains listed below, sequenced in a study of identical twins. TCRdb used MiXCR to reprocess the 5' RACE reads, holding one entry per CDR3 protein. The sample shows fewer than 650,000 distinct CDR3 sequences, about 7.1% of them seen only once. The same specimen was also included in a second study, on yellow fever vaccine responses in identical twins.

Sequencing was done on a sample of PBMCs. Source of these receptors: a woman younger than 30 in good health.

Many counts were recorded for this clonotype. This sequence joins TRBV6-5 and TRBJ1-6; D is possibly TRBD1 (6 bases). The CDR3 covers 16 residues. CDR1 and CDR2 from the germline V gene are MNHEY and SVGAGI. Deletions cut 3 bases from V and 7 bases from J, with 16 bases between. The CDR3 DNA follows: TGTGCCAGCAGTTATTCCCTAACAGGGTTGAATTCACCCCTCCACTTT. It yields the protein CASSYSLTGLNSPLHF.

This clonotype was seen at least ten times. The chain links TRBV5-5 to TRBJ2-1, with D perhaps matching TRBD1 or TRBD2 (6 bases each). Germline V lookup: CDR1 SGHKS, CDR2 YYEKEE (reference sequence). The CDR3 sequence is 15 residues long. Trimming pared 4 bases from V and 4 bases from J, leaving 15 bases between. Written as DNA, the CDR3 is TGTGCCAGCAGCCCCTTCGGAGGGGGGTACAATGAGCAGTTCTTC. Its protein is CASSPFGGGYNEQFF. The full variable domain, in which reference TRBV5-5 and TRBJ2-1 provide the parts outside the CDR3, is DAGVTQSPTHLIKTRGQQVTLRCSPISGHKSVSWYQQVLGQGPQFIFQYYEKEERGRGNFPDRFSARQFPNYSSELNVNALLLGDSALYLCASSPFGGGYNEQFFGPGTRLTVL.

This clonotype was detected many times. In nucleotides, the CDR3 is TGCGCCAGCAGCCAAGGGGTTAGCGGGAGTTATGAGCAGTTCTTC. Its translation is CASSQGVSGSYEQFF. The V and J genes are TRBV4-1 and TRBJ2-1; 9 bases are shared with TRBD2. CDR3 length: 15 amino acids. Germline V gene sequence: CDR1 MGHRA, CDR2 YSYEKL. V lost 1 base, J lost 8 bases, and 6 bases stayed unmatched.

This clonotype has a count of ten or more. CDR3: CASSLSSTKRRQGVYEQYF. The CDR3 DNA follows: TGTGCCAGCAGTTTATCCTCAACGAAACGGAGACAGGGCGTCTACGAGCAGTACTTC. The genes are TRBV28 and TRBJ2-7, with TRBD1 matching 7 bases. Per the germline V gene, CDR1 is MDHEN and CDR2 is SYDVKM. V gave up 1 base and J gave up 3 bases; unmatched junction bases: 18. The CDR3 length is 19 residues.

There are a few counts of this clonotype. The V call is TRBV2, the J call TRBJ2-1; 10 nucleotides line up with TRBD2. Germline V gene sequence: CDR1 SNHLY, CDR2 FYNNEI. The CDR3 totals 14 residues. J lost 7 bases, V lost 7 bases, and 7 bases had no gene match. The CDR3 protein is CASIQREGLNEQFF. CDR3 coding DNA: TGTGCCAGCATCCAGCGGGAGGGCCTAAATGAGCAGTTCTTC.

This clonotype was counted at least ten times. The J gene is TRBJ2-1, the V gene TRBV12-3 or TRBV12-4; 8 nucleotides align to TRBD2. This CDR3 region has 13 residues. J was trimmed by 8 bases and V by 5 bases; bases with no gene match: 5. The CDR3 here is CASSLERGYEQFF. The CDR3 DNA reads as TGTGCCAGCAGTCTTGAGCGGGGGTATGAGCAGTTCTTC.

The chain has TRBV12-3 or TRBV12-4 and TRBJ2-3, with D possibly matching TRBD2 (6 bases). The V gene lost 3 bases and the J gene lost 8 bases, with 15 bases spanning the gap. CDR3 length: 14 residues. The chain's CDR3 is CASSFPPAEGTQYF. CDR3 bases: TGTGCCAGCAGTTTCCCCCCGGCGGAGGGTACGCAGTATTTT.

The chain employs TRBV27 and TRBJ2-2; no clear D. The CDR3 runs 15 residues. CDR1 is MNHEY, CDR2 SMNVEV, per germline (reference sequence). V was shortened by 2 bases and J by 1 base, with 8 bases between the two germline ends. In DNA form, the CDR3 reads TGTGCCAGCAGTTTAGTTGTCGGGAACACCGGGGAGCTGTTTTTT. It translates to CASSLVVGNTGELFF.

This clonotype appeared a few times. The chain carries TRBV7-9 and TRBJ2-2; D possibly uses TRBD1 or TRBD2 (5 bases each). This CDR3 has 16 amino acids. V was shortened by 4 bases and J by 2 bases, with 14 bases between the two germline ends. Germline CDR1 reads SEHNR; CDR2 reads FQNEAQ (reference sequence). The CDR3 loop is CASSWGTALNTGELFF. DNA for the CDR3: TGTGCCAGCAGCTGGGGGACCGCCCTTAACACCGGGGAGCTGTTTTTT.